This TCR beta chain stems from a study of T cells in Graves' hyperthyroidism and ophthalmopathy. Study results and caveats: Most clonotypes expanded in the thyroid (above 0.001) were also present in blood.

With regard to this clonotype: Antigen specificity is unknown.

Any patient presenting with uncontrolled infection, other autoimmune disease, pregnancy or lactation was left out. CDR1 and CDR2 (germline): SQVTM, ANQGSEA. This CDR3 region has 13 residues. V dropped 4 bases and J dropped 12; count of bases not matched to a gene: 12. Regions amplified from RNA transcripts were the TCR beta CDR3 regions. HTBI primers drove first-round RT-PCR of the TCR CDR3. TCRdb re-analysed the multiplex PCR reads in MiXCR, keeping a single row per CDR3 protein. The repertoire includes around 600,000 distinct CDR3 sequences, less than 45% of them detected once, and approximately 6.8% sits in the top ten.

This chain connects TRBV29-1 to TRBJ1-5; 7 bases line up with TRBD1. Sequencing was performed on peripheral blood or thyroid tissue (not recorded which). The receptor was derived from an adult man with Graves' disease, either hyperthyroidism or ophthalmopathy (not recorded which). The CDR3 here is CSVGAGTGTDQHF. In DNA form, the CDR3 reads TGCAGCGTTGGGGCCGGGACTGGGACAGACCAGCATTTT.